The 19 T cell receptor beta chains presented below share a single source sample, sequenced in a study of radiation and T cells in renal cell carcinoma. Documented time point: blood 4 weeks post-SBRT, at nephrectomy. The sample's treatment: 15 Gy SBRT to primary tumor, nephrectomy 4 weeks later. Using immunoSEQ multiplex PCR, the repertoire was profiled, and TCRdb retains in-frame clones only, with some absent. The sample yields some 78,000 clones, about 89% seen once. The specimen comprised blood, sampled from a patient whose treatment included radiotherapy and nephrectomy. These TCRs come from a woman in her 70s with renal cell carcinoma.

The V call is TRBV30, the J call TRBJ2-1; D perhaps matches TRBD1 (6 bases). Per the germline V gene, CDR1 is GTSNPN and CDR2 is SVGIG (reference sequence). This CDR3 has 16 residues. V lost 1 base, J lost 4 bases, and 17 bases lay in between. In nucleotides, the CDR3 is TGTGCCTGGAGTGGGTTCAGGGGAAGGACGTACAATGAGCAGTTCTTC. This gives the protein CAWSGFRGRTYNEQFF.

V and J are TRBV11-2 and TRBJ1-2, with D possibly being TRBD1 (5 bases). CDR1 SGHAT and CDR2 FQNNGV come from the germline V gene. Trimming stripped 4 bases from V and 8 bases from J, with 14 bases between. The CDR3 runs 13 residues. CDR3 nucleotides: TGTGCCAGCAGCTCAGGGCTGGTGGTCGGCTACACCTTC. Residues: CASSSGLVVGYTF.

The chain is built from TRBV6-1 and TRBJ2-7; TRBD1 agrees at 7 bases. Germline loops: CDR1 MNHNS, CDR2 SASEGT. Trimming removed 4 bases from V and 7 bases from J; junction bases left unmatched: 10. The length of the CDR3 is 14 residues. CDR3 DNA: TGTGCCAGCAGTGGGGAAGACAGGGTGCGGGAGCAGTACTTC. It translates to CASSGEDRVREQYF.

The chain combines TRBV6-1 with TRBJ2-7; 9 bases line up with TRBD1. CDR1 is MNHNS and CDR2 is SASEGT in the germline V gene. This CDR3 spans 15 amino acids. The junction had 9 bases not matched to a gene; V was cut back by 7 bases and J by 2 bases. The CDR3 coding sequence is TGTGCCAGCACCGGCGGGACAGGGACTCCCTACGAGCAGTACTTC. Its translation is CASTGGTGTPYEQYF.

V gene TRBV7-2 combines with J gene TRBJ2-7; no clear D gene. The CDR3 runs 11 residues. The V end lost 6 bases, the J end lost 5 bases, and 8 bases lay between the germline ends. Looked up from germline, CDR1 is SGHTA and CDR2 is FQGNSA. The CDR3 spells CASSPLDEQYF. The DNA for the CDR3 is TGTGCCAGCAGTCCGCTCGACGAGCAGTACTTC.

The CDR3 spells CASSRVTGKDNEQFF. CDR3 coding DNA: TGTGCCAGCAGCCGTGTGACAGGGAAAGACAATGAGCAGTTCTTC. The rearrangement uses TRBV4-2 and TRBJ2-1, with 7 bases lining up with TRBD1. The CDR3 length is 15 residues. With 4 bases clipped from V and 5 bases from J, the junction kept 8 bases outside the gene matches. Germline V gene lookup returns CDR1 LGHNA and CDR2 YNFKEQ.

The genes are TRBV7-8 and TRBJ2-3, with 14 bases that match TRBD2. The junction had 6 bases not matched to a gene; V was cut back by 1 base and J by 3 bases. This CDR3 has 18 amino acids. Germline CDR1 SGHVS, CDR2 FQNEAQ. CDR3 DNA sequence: TGTGCCAGCAGCTTAGGAGGACTAGCGGGGGGTAAGACAGATACGCAGTATTTT. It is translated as CASSLGGLAGGKTDTQYF.

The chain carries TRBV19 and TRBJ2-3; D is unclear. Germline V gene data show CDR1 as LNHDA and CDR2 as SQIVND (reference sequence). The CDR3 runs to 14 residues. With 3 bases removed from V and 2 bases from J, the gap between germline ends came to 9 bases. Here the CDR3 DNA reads TGTGCCAGTAGTATCGGAGCGCTCACAGATACGCAGTATTTT. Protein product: CASSIGALTDTQYF.

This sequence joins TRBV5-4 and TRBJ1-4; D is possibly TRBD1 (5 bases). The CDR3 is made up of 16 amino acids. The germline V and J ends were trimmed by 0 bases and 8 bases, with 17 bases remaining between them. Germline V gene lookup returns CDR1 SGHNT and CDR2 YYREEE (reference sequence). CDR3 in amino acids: CASSLAQAGSREKLFF. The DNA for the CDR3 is TGTGCCAGCAGCTTGGCCCAGGCAGGGAGTCGCGAAAAACTGTTTTTT.

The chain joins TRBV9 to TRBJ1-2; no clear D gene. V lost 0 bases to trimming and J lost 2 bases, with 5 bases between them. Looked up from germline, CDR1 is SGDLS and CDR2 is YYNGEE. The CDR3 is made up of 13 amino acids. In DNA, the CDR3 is TGTGCCAGCAGCGTAGCCAGGAACTATGGCTACACCTTC. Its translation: CASSVARNYGYTF.

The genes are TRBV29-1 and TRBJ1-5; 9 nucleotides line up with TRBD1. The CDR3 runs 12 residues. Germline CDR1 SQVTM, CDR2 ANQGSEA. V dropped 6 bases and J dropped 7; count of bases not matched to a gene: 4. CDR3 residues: CSVGTGNQPQHF. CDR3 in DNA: TGCAGCGTGGGGACAGGGAACCAGCCCCAGCATTTT.

As DNA, the CDR3 is TGCGCCAGCAGCTCCATTCCTAGCGTGAGCTCCTACGAGCAGTACTTC. The encoded protein is CASSSIPSVSSYEQYF. The gene calls are TRBV5-1 and TRBJ2-7; TRBD2 might be the D (6 bases). Germline V lookup: CDR1 SGHRS, CDR2 YFSETQ. The V gene lost 3 bases and the J gene lost 0 bases, with 16 bases spanning the gap. This CDR3 comprises 16 residues.

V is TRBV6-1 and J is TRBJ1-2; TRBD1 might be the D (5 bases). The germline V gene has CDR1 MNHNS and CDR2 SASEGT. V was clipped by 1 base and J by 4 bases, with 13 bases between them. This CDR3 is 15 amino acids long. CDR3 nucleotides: TGTGCCAGCAGTGAAGTCGCAGGGCCACTCTATGGCTACACCTTC. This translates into CASSEVAGPLYGYTF.

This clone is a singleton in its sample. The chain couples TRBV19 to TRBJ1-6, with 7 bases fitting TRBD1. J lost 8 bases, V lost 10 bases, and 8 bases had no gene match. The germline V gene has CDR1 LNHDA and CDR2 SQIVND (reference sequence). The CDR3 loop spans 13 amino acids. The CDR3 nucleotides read TGTGCCACCACAGGGGCCTGGGATTCACCCCTCCACTTT. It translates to CATTGAWDSPLHF.

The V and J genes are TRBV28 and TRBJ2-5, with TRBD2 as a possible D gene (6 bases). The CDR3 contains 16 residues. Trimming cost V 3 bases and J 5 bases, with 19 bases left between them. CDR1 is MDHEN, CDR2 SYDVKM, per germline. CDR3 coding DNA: TGTGCCAGCAGTTTGGCCCCCATCCTAGCGCGGGAGACCCAGTACTTC. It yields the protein CASSLAPILARETQYF. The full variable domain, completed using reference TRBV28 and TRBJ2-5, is DVKVTQSSRYLVKRTGEKVFLECVQDMDHENMFWYRQDPGLGLRLIYFSYDVKMKEKGDIPEGYSVSREKKERFSLILESASTNQTSMYLCASSLAPILARETQYFGPGTRLLVL.

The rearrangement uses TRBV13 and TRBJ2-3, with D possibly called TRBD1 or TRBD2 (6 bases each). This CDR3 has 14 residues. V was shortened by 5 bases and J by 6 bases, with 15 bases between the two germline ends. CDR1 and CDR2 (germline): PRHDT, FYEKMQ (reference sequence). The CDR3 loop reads CASSPLSGADTQYF. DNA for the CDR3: TGTGCCAGCAGCCCCCTTTCGGGGGCGGATACGCAGTATTTT.

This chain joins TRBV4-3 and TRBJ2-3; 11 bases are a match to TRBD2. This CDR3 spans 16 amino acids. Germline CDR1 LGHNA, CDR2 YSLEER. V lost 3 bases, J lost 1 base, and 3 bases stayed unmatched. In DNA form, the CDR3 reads TGCGCCAGCAGCCAGATGACTAGCGGGGGCACAGATACGCAGTATTTT. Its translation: CASSQMTSGGTDTQYF.

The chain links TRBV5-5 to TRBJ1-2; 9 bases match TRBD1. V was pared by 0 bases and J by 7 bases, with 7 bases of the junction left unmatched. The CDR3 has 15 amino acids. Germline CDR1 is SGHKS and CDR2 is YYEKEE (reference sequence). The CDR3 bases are TGTGCCAGCAGCTTGGCCGGGACAGGGCCCGCTGGCTACACCTTC. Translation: CASSLAGTGPAGYTF.

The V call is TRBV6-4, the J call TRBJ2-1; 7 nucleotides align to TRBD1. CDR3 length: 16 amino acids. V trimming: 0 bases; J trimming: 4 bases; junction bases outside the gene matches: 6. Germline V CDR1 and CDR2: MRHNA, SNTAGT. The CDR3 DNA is TGTGCCAGCAGTGACTCGACAGGGATGGGGTACAATGAGCAGTTCTTC. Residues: CASSDSTGMGYNEQFF.